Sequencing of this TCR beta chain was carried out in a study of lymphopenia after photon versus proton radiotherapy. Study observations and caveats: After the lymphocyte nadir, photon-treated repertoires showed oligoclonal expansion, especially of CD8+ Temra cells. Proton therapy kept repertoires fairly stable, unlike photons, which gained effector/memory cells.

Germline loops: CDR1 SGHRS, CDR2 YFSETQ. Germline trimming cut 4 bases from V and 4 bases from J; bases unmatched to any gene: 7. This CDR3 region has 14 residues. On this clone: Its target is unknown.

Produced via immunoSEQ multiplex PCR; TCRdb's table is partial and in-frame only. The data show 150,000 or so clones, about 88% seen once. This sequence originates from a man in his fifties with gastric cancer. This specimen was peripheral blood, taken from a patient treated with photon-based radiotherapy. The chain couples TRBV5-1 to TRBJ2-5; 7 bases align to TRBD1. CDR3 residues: CASSHRDRGETQYF. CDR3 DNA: TGCGCCAGCAGCCACAGGGACAGAGGAGAGACCCAGTACTTC.